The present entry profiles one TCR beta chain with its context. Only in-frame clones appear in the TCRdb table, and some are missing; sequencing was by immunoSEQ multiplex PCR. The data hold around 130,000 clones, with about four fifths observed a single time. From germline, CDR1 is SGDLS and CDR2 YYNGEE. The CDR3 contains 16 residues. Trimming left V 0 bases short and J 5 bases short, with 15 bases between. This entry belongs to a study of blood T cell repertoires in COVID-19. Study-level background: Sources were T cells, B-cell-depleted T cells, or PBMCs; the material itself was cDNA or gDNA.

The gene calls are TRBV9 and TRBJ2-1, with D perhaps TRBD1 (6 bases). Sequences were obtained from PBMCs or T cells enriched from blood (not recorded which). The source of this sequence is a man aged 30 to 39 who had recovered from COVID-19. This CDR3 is CASSVGGQLLDNEQFF. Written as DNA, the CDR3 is TGTGCCAGCAGCGTAGGAGGACAGCTCCTCGACAATGAGCAGTTCTTC.